The present TCR beta chain was sequenced within a study of cytomegalovirus exposure and HLA in healthy donors (dated by TCRdb to 2017 to 2019). Broadly, across the study: An earlier analysis of roughly 500 of the donors reported about 260 Gb of sequence data and 95 million to 130 million unique TCR beta sequences obtained from approximately 180 million T cells. In the later analysis, no new phenotypic data were used to find candidate immune exposures; instead, reliance was placed on TCR beta sequences and their occurrence across donors. The genetic ancestry cluster associated with self-reported Caucasian donors included 81% of the 300 to 400 genotyped donors. To predict cytomegalovirus infection status, the study brought together high-throughput TCR immunosequencing, statistical association of individual TCRs with disease status, and machine learning. The study aimed to test whether cataloging public T cell receptors could reveal signatures of past pathogen exposure. Because of strong linkage in the cohort, four to six DR-DQ haplotypes were treated as single units for association and clustering. About 280 gigabases of sequencing data and 70 million to 95 million unique TCR sequences made up an early release that covered 640 HLA-typed donors. Among some 400 genotyped donors of the cohort, an average of around 240,000 unique TCR beta nucleotide sequences was sequenced per donor, of which about 18% were non-productive. Both class I and class II loci were covered by HLA typing, at four-digit resolution. The T cell repertoires of about 700 subjects were profiled by immunosequencing and related to cytomegalovirus serostatus. All discovery cohort repertoires had been generated using a single sequencing platform. To study patterns of TCR occurrence, a later analysis re-analyzed previously published TCR beta repertoires from 666 donors and added high-resolution HLA genotyping. To decide whether each TCR beta V gene segment behaved as functional or pseudogenic, an earlier analysis of some 600 of the donors relied on high-throughput TCR beta sequencing. Donor age, sex, ethnicity and CMV serostatus were compiled together with the repertoire data. In addition to the first cohort of around 670 subjects, a separate validation cohort of around 110 different subjects was used. The number of typed donors differed by locus: roughly 629-640 for A, B, C, DRB1 and DQB1; approximately 530 for DQA1; some 610 for DPA1; and some 450 for DPB1. A later genetic analysis took genome-wide SNP genotypes for about three fifths of the 666 donors and used that subset as a discovery cohort.

Counted from cysteine to phenylalanine, this CDR3 has 15 amino acids. Only CDR3 DNA remains: 45 bases, in frame from the first base. The germline V gene provides CDR1 SGDLS and CDR2 YYNGEE. V has 3 bases trimmed and J has 6 bases trimmed; junction bases matching no gene number 9. The investigation overall reported the following: Strong co-occurrence of HLA alleles, especially DR and DQ, made assigning TCR associations to individual alleles difficult. The classifier was reported to diagnose cytomegalovirus status with high specificity and sensitivity in both the original and validation cohorts. According to a later genetic analysis, donors in an Asian-associated ancestry cluster had fewer N-insertions in productive TCRs than the roughly 670-donor mean. In a later analysis, the rate of TCR association differed among HLA loci, with DRB1 alleles having the most associated TCRs and HLA-C alleles having the fewest. Correlated functional status among segregating V segments might reflect linkage disequilibrium, but an unknown experimental factor could not be ruled out. In a later genetic analysis, a missense DCLRE1C variant was associated with V-gene and J-gene trimming of TCR beta chains, and the association was replicated in an independent cohort. Presence/absence analyses assumed roughly uniform sequencing depth across donors, an assumption that may not hold. The only immune exposure information available for the cohort was CMV serostatus. The authors suggested that the approach could potentially be generalized to other disease states and immunological phenotypes. Because counts were too low, seventeen rarely observed V segments, including chromosome 9 orphons, were excluded from the earlier analysis of several hundred of the donors. A group of highly shared sequence variants was considered likely to be a technical artifact of the sequencing pipeline. A further reported finding was that TCR beta sequences accurately predicted the HLA-A and HLA-B alleles for most subjects in the first cohort. In the study, about 150 TCR beta chains were listed as associated with cytomegalovirus. A few of the identified cytomegalovirus-associated TCR beta chains were confirmed in vitro to be specific for cytomegalovirus antigens. Because HLA typing was unavailable for some donors at each locus, only the typed subset was used in association tests. In this cohort, only TCR beta chains were sequenced, and detectable features were limited by the absence of alpha or paired-chain data. A later analysis found that HLA-associated TCR beta chains were more clonally expanded and had lower generation probabilities than equally common non-associated chains. Broadly in line with IMGT annotations, most TCR beta V segments showed up in productive rearrangements about 87% or about 30% of the time in an earlier analysis of 450 to 600 of the donors. A later analysis found that most CMV-associated TCR beta chains appeared HLA-restricted, with HLA associations seemingly driven largely by CMV exposure. A later analysis associated 16,951 TCR beta sequences with specific HLA alleles at a false discovery rate of 0.05. Several of the top co-occurrence clusters appeared to be linked to parvovirus B19, influenza, CMV and Epstein-Barr virus, according to a later analysis. While some public TCRs were present in many individuals, most TCR sequences turned up only very rarely across donors. Some IMGT-functional V segments, including TRBV6-2 and TRBV6-3, could not be distinguished by the 87-base-pair reads and were therefore excluded.

Library preparation was by the immunoSEQ multiplex PCR assay. The multiplex PCR relied on a mix of 60 forward primers for TCR Vbeta segments and 13 reverse primers for TCR Jbeta segments. A multiplex PCR assay on genomic DNA amplified the CDR3 region of rearranged TCR beta genes. The Illumina HiSeq System was used to sequence the amplified TCR beta libraries as 87-base-pair reads. For the original study's pipeline: A later analysis tallied roughly 78 million unique TCR beta chains across the 660 or so repertoires, and around 12 million of those chains were shared by two or more donors. Raw reads were error-corrected and collapsed into unique sequences with a nearest-neighbor algorithm that merged closely related sequences to remove PCR and sequencing errors. Alignment of CDR3 sequences to IMGT reference sequences was used to assign V, D and J gene segments. For a sequence to be retained, at least a six-nucleotide match to both a V gene segment and a J gene segment was required. Rearrangements were called productive when the CDR3 lacked stop codons and stayed in frame with V and J; all others were non-productive. CDR3 was defined by IMGT convention, running from the second conserved V-encoded cysteine to the conserved J-encoded phenylalanine. The earlier analysis of about 590 of the donors excluded sequences that lacked an unambiguous match to a single V gene segment. In an earlier analysis of roughly 500 of the donors, V segments were called functional above 56.7% productive rearrangements and were called segregating when the between-donor standard deviation exceeded 5%. A statistical classification framework was built for diagnosing cytomegalovirus status from the catalog of TCR beta chain sequences. V and J gene assignment, in a later analysis, came from comparing TCR nucleotide sequences with IMGT/GENE-DB human TR gene sequences. The TCRdist pipeline was used in a later analysis to assign CDR3 sequences and most-parsimonious VDJ recombination scenarios. In a later analysis, each TCR beta chain was defined by its CDR3 amino acid sequence together with its V-gene family, and reads without a unique V-gene family were excluded. As a way to deal with suspected cross-contamination and a sequencing artifact, a later analysis dropped hundreds of nucleotide sequences that were highly shared and had low generation probability. In a later analysis, a clonal expansion index for each public chain was calculated from normalized within-repertoire ranks of inferred template counts. A later analysis computed generation probabilities with a VDJ recombination model fitted to out-of-frame rearrangements, and checked the results against IGoR. A later analysis scored TCR-TCR, TCR-HLA and TCR-CMV co-occurrence with hypergeometric tests, applying a repertoire-size bias correction to TCR pairs. A later analysis estimated false discovery rates by permuting HLA or CMV assignments 20 times. In a later analysis, co-occurring TCRs were grouped with DBSCAN, and TCRdist sequence similarity was added when clustering was performed within HLA-allele-positive subsets. Repertoires with fewer than 30,000 or more than 120,000 public chains, plus five repertoires with anomalous nucleotide sharing, were excluded from co-occurrence clustering. TCRdb obtained this table from immuneACCESS and retained in-frame rearrangements with V and J assigned. These tables miss some clones; where compared with another copy, unresolved V genes account for less than half of the shortfall, and the remainder is unexplained. V and J calls and clone size are copied from that table; D and trimming were computed from the DNA. The table for this sample lists about 130,000 clones; 8.5% to 10% of them were counted only once. The top ten constitute 4.5% to 7% of the sample.

The cohort consisted of some 730 healthy bone marrow donors. At the time of sampling, every cohort member was nominally healthy, though immune exposures that went unrecorded were likely present. The donor was CMV seronegative and was included in the group of 352 seronegative cohort members. Every donor gave a peripheral blood sample, and the peripheral blood mononuclear cells from that sample were used for TCR beta sequencing. The Qiagen DNeasy Blood Extraction Kit was used to extract genomic DNA from the blood cell samples. This clone occurred a few times. The clone's antigen remains unknown. Base-call qualities are not available, and no considerably larger clone is one nucleotide away.

This chain joins TRBV9 to TRBJ2-3; TRBD2 fits 8 bases in the junction. Input material: PBMCs. The source is a man in his forties or fifties in good health and CMV-seronegative. The DNA reads as follows: TGTGCCAGCAGCGCCCTCGCGGGGGGCCGGGATACGCAGTATTTT. This encodes CASSALAGGRDTQYF.